This TCR beta chain was identified during a study of T cell repertoires in cytomegalovirus infection. For the study at large: Newly reported HLA-C-restricted and thoroughly characterized HLA-B-restricted CMV epitopes were employed. In public TCR beta signatures, there were indications of both CMV infection and matching HLA type.

TCRdb recomputed calls from the reads with MiXCR, one row per CDR3 protein. Of 650,000 to 900,000 distinct CDR3 sequences in the sample, roughly 33% are singletons; the top ten hold roughly 12%. The CDR3 runs to 16 residues. CDR1 is MNHNY and CDR2 is SVGAGI in the germline V gene (reference sequence). Unmatched junction bases numbered 12, after V lost 4 bases and J lost 8 bases. About this clonotype: Antigen unknown.

The chain uses TRBV6-6 and TRBJ1-2; TRBD1 aligns across 11 bases. This material consisted of cultured CD8+ T cells from PBMCs, taken from culture after CMV antigen stimulation. The TCR sequence derives from a human donor in good health (CMV status not recorded). Some clones in this sample may be carry-over from other donors' samples. The CDR3 nucleotides read TGTGCCAGCAGTTCGGCCGGACAGGGGGCGCCTGACGGCTACACCTTC. Its protein is CASSSAGQGAPDGYTF.